The 7 T cell receptor beta chains below all came from one sample that was sequenced in a study of shared clonotypes between healthy human individuals. This table comes from immunoSEQ multiplex PCR, and its TCRdb copy is limited to in-frame clones, with some not included. The sample shows 2 million to 2.5 million clones, just under 95% of them seen only once. Sequenced sample: naive CD4+ T cells from PBMCs. Subset specified: CD45RA+ positively selected. The receptors stem from a man aged 18 to 29 in good health. Some clones in this sample may be carry-over from other donors' samples.

The chain has TRBV5-1 and TRBJ2-3, with D tentatively TRBD1 (5 bases). CDR3 length equals 15 residues. The V and J ends lost 0 bases and 10 bases respectively, with 18 bases between them. Germline V lookup: CDR1 SGHRS, CDR2 YFSETQ. The CDR3 loop is CASSLVDGALQAQYF. As DNA, the CDR3 is TGCGCCAGCAGCTTGGTCGACGGCGCACTACAGGCGCAGTATTTT.

The genes are TRBV6-6 and TRBJ2-7, with TRBD1 identical over 7 bases. Per germline, CDR1 MNHNY and CDR2 SVGAGI (reference sequence). The length of the CDR3 is 15 residues. Trimming cost V 4 bases and J 2 bases; bases outside gene matches: 8. CDR3 DNA: TGTGCCAGCAGTTTACGGAGCGACAGGGCCTACGAGCAGTACTTC. Protein: CASSLRSDRAYEQYF.

V usage is TRBV5-1 and J usage is TRBJ1-1, with 10 bases lining up with TRBD1. CDR1 is SGHRS and CDR2 is YFSETQ in the germline V gene. CDR3 size: 16 residues. With V trimmed by 4 bases and J by 1 base, 7 bases remained unmatched. The CDR3 protein is CASSPGQGWENTEAFF. In DNA form, the CDR3 reads TGCGCCAGCAGCCCGGGACAGGGGTGGGAGAACACTGAAGCTTTCTTT.

The chain employs TRBV2 and TRBJ2-3; 7 positions agree with TRBD2. The CDR3 runs 15 residues. Losses at the gene ends were 4 bases for V and 3 bases for J; bases not matched to a gene: 7. Germline values: CDR1 SNHLY, CDR2 FYNNEI. The CDR3 bases are TGTGCCAGCAGTGGGGGACTACCTTGGACAGATACGCAGTATTTT. Translated: CASSGGLPWTDTQYF.

The chain couples TRBV4-3 to TRBJ2-5; D is unclear. The closer fit of TRBJ2-7 to the DNA end suggests the J call may be wrong. The CDR3 has 15 residues. The germline CDR1 and CDR2 sequences are LGHNA and YSLEER. CDR3 sequence: CASSQDQTNSYEQYF. The CDR3, as DNA: TGCGCCAGCAGCCAAGATCAGACAAACTCCTACGAGCAGTACTTC.

This clone has a handful of counts. This rearrangement joins TRBV7-9 to TRBJ1-1, with 7 nucleotides matching TRBD1. After removal of 5 bases from V and 6 bases from J, the junction contained 3 bases not matched to a gene. The CDR3 sequence is 12 residues long. Germline V gene lookup returns CDR1 SEHNR and CDR2 FQNEAQ (reference sequence). The CDR3 sequence is CASSPTGAEAFF. Here the CDR3 DNA reads TGTGCCAGCAGCCCCACAGGGGCTGAAGCTTTCTTT.

The chain employs TRBV4-3 and TRBJ1-2; weak D call: TRBD1 (6 bases). CDR3 length: 16 amino acids. V was shortened by 0 bases and J by 2 bases, with 13 bases between the two germline ends. Germline-derived CDR1 and CDR2 are LGHNA and YSLEER. The CDR3 is CASSQEALDRNYGYTF. The CDR3 region has the DNA TGCGCCAGCAGCCAAGAGGCCCTGGACAGAAACTATGGCTACACCTTC.